This TCR beta chain stems from a study of T cells after yellow fever vaccination. Study-wide results and limits: Clones from primary vaccination mostly reappeared after the booster (roughly 97% CD4, about 85% CD8).

Notes on this clonotype: Its target is not known.

Germline V gene lookup returns CDR1 SGHTA and CDR2 FQGNSA. The CDR3 runs to 15 residues. V was clipped by 4 bases and J by 6 bases; unmatched bases: 5. A process of 5'RACE template switching, which added a universal primer site and UMIs, was used to make TCR cDNA. TCRdb redid the calling of the 5' RACE reads with MiXCR, one entry per CDR3 protein. Among about 370,000 distinct CDR3 sequences listed, under 14% were seen once. The TCR sequence derives from a man younger than 35 who received the YFV17D yellow fever vaccine. The chain has TRBV7-2 and TRBJ2-2; 10 bases agree with TRBD1. Specimen: PBMCs, collected on the day of the first yellow fever vaccination. CDR3 nucleotide sequence: TGTGCCAGCAGCTCCCCCGGGACAGGGGCCGGGGAGCTGTTTTTT. It is translated as CASSSPGTGAGELFF. Based on the CDR3 plus reference TRBV7-2 and TRBJ2-2, the full variable domain is GAGVSQSPSNKVTEKGKDVELRCDPISGHTALYWYRQSLGQGLEFLIYFQGNSAPDKSGLPSDRFSAERTGGSVSTLTIQRTQQEDSAVYLCASSSPGTGAGELFFGEGSRLTVL.